This T cell receptor beta chain was retrieved from a study of T-cell memory formation after mild COVID-19. Study background: TCR clusters showed largely donor specificity. Points from the study as a whole: Some SARS-CoV-2-responding clones were already detected in memory before infection. From day 15 to 85, contracting clones were balanced between CD4 and CD8, whereas later expanders leaned toward CD4+.

Germline V CDR1 and CDR2: SGHTA, FQGNSA. The CDR3 runs 14 residues. The germline V and J ends were trimmed by 1 base and 7 bases, with 13 bases remaining between them. TCRdb reprocessed the 5' RACE reads via MiXCR and lists one record per CDR3 protein. The data contain some 310,000 distinct CDR3 sequences, approximately 22% of them seen just once; the ten biggest clones take up 20% to 25%. This clonotype was picked up a small number of times. Its specificity is not known. The V and J genes are TRBV7-2 and TRBJ1-1, with no clear D. The clonotype was recovered from a man aged 18 to 35 who had mild COVID-19 (a few samples of this study predate the infection). Cell type and time point are not known. The specimen sequenced was PBMCs or a T cell subset sorted from them (not recorded which). The CDR3 DNA reads TGTGCCAGCAGCTTAGTCGGTAGGGTAGTTGAAGCTTTCTTT. It translates to CASSLVGRVVEAFF. Supplemented by reference TRBV7-2 and TRBJ1-1, the full variable domain reads GAGVSQSPSNKVTEKGKDVELRCDPISGHTALYWYRQSLGQGLEFLIYFQGNSAPDKSGLPSDRFSAERTGGSVSTLTIQRTQQEDSAVYLCASSLVGRVVEAFFGQGTRLTVV.